This T cell receptor (beta chain) was documented in a study of T-cell memory formation after mild COVID-19 listed by TCRdb under 2021. About the full investigation: Most TCR sequence clusters were specific to one of the two donors. The cohort was made up of two young adult volunteers, one female and one male, who were previously healthy. In a couple of donors, T-cell clones that expanded and contracted after mild COVID-19 were followed by sequencing TCRalpha and TCRbeta repertoires longitudinally.

PBMCs were isolated by Ficoll-Paque density gradient centrifugation. On this clonotype: It lacks a known antigen. Base quality data are lacking; no much larger clone is found one base away.

What the research found in general, with its limitations: Some responding clones were detected in pre-infection memory, which suggested that pre-existing cross-reactive memory T cells had joined the SARS-CoV-2 response. Clones that contracted from day 15 to 85 showed balanced CD4/CD8 phenotypes, whereas a second wave of clones that expanded from day 15 to 37 leaned towards CD4+. The study covered only two mild cases, and larger cohorts including severe cases with pre-infection samples were considered necessary. Contracting CD4+ clones were found mainly in CM and EM memory subsets, while CD8+ clones were enriched in EMRA. SARS-CoV-2 specificity was not confirmed for the second-wave clones peaking on day 37.

Reads for this sample came from an Illumina NovaSeq 6000. TCRalpha and TCRbeta cDNA libraries were built by 5'RACE with constant-segment primers, adding sample barcodes and unique molecular identifiers. RNA was extracted from every sample with Trizol reagent. Libraries were amplified in two PCR steps, with a second sample barcode and Illumina TruSeq adapters added in the second step. The libraries were sequenced on an Illumina NovaSeq using 2 x 150 bp paired-end reads. As for how the authors treated the data: With migec v1.2.7, reads were demultiplexed and then collapsed into UMI-guided consensus sequences. With mixcr v2.1.11, UMI consensuses were aligned to TRA and TRB V and J templates and assembled into clonotypes. A clonotype was counted as expanded or contracted only if both edgeR and NoisET called the change significant, with noise models trained on biological replicates. For edgeR calls, the cutoffs were a false discovery rate-adjusted p below 0.01 and a log2 fold-change threshold of 1. PCA with hierarchical clustering of max-normalized trajectories of the 1000 most abundant clonotypes was used as exploratory dynamics analysis. Separately sequenced CD4+ and CD8+ repertoires were used to assign a CD4 or CD8 phenotype to each responding clone. In-frame beta chains were kept once TCRdb had trimmed the public reads at Q25 with fastp and called clones with MiXCR. A single entry per CDR3 protein holds the most common genes and DNA from its merged rows. None of the V and J calls come from the authors' own analysis; TCRdb made them. This sample is represented by about 440,000 distinct CDR3 sequences; 20% of them were singletons. The ten top clones hold more than 8% of the sample.

Clipping removes 2 bases from V and 6 bases from J, with 5 as the unmatched junction base count. The CDR3 starts with the cysteine, ends with the phenylalanine, and has 15 residues. Of all the DNA, just the CDR3 is kept, 45 bases in frame from base 1. The germline V gene encodes CDR1 SGHTA and CDR2 FQGTGA. The sequencing input was PBMCs or a T cell subset sorted from them (not recorded which). The TCR was taken from an adult woman who had mild COVID-19 (a few samples of this study predate the infection). The sample titles of this study are shuffled in the database, so cell type and time point are left out; the donor was told from shared clones. The chain couples TRBV7-3 to TRBJ2-1; TRBD2 aligns with 9 central bases. The DNA sequence is as follows: TGTGCCAGCAGCTTAGCGGGGGGGCTTTCCAATGAGCAGTTCTTC. It specifies CASSLAGGLSNEQFF.